This T cell receptor beta chain was retrieved from a study of shared clonotypes between healthy human individuals. TCRdb keeps only in-frame clones here, not all; method: immunoSEQ multiplex PCR. The table has 2 million to 2.5 million clones, approximately 94% seen once; the top ten hold around 1.7%. Cells designated naive CD8 were CD45RO-negative and were positively selected for CCR7, with terminally differentiated effector memory CD45RA+ cells excluded. The trim removed 7 bases at V and 4 bases at J, leaving 6 bases unmatched. Germline-derived CDR1 and CDR2 are SQVTM and ANQGSEA. CDR3 length: 14 residues.

The sample was naive CD8+ T cells from PBMCs. V gene TRBV29-1 combines with J gene TRBJ2-7; 14 positions match TRBD2. The receptor comes from a man aged 18 to 35 in good health. Some clones in this sample may be carry-over from other donors' samples. The CDR3 DNA is TGCAGCGCCGGGACTAGCGGGAGTTGGTACGAGCAGTACTTC. This gives the protein CSAGTSGSWYEQYF.